These T cell receptor beta chains were read from a single sample in a study of T cell repertoires in cytomegalovirus infection. What these receptors recognize is not known. One entry per CDR3 protein results from TCRdb running MiXCR on the reads. The data hold 70,000 or so distinct CDR3 sequences, with about 30% observed a single time. The sample here was CD8+ T cells from cultured PBMCs, taken from culture after CMV antigen stimulation. Receptors were obtained from a human donor in good health (CMV status not recorded). Some clones in this sample may be carry-over from other donors' samples. The conserved cysteine and the conserved F or W are not part of the CDR3 here. Rows give clone size only sometimes, using once, few, many, or a class for an expanded clone.

CDR3: ASSPRIRNEQF
size: few
V: TRBV11-1
J: TRBJ2-1

CDR3: ASSSSGAYNEQF
size: .
V: TRBV19
J: TRBJ2-1

CDR3: ASSTSDRFEYGYT
size: .
V: TRBV9
J: TRBJ1-2

CDR3: ASGPDNSPLH
size: .
V: TRBV12-5
J: TRBJ1-6

CDR3: SARSGTSVGNEQF
size: many
V: TRBV20-1
J: TRBJ2-1

CDR3: ASSVSGRAVNEQF
size: few
V: TRBV13
J: TRBJ2-1

CDR3: ATSERGRNQPQH
size: .
V: TRBV24-1
J: TRBJ1-5

CDR3: ASSQDDTPTEAF
size: .
V: TRBV4-3
J: TRBJ1-1

CDR3: ASSQARGSKNIQY
size: .
V: TRBV3-1
J: TRBJ2-4

CDR3: ASSLGGVSEAF
size: .
V: TRBV7-4
J: TRBJ1-1